The present T cell receptor beta chain was sequenced within a study of blood T cell repertoires in COVID-19. This table comes from immunoSEQ multiplex PCR, and its TCRdb copy is limited to in-frame clones, with some not included. The sample contains about 140,000 clones, about 79% of which appear only once. Trimming cost V 6 bases and J 6 bases; bases outside gene matches: 9. Germline CDR1 and CDR2: SEHNR and FQNEAQ (reference sequence). This CDR3 is built from 14 residues. Cohort placement rested on clinical history that participants reported themselves. This clone was counted many times. The receptor was isolated from a woman between 50 and 59 years old who had recovered from COVID-19. This rearrangement joins TRBV7-9 to TRBJ2-7; 9 bases align to TRBD2. Sequences were obtained from PBMCs or T cells enriched from blood (not recorded which). In nucleotides, the CDR3 is TGTGCCAGCAGGCCGGGACTAGCTTTTTCCGAGCAGTACTTC. Translated, it gives CASRPGLAFSEQYF.